This TCR beta chain appears in the sequencing data of a study of OX40 agonist ivuxolimab in advanced cancers. Method: immunoSEQ multiplex PCR; TCRdb's copy keeps in-frame clones and lacks some. The data contain some 86,000 clones, 80% to 95% of them seen just once; the ten biggest clones take up approximately 6.5%. Germline CDR1 LNHDA, CDR2 SQIVND (reference sequence). The CDR3 length is 15 residues. The junction had 8 bases not matched to a gene; V was cut back by 6 bases and J by 3 bases. This clone was seen once. Here the sequenced sample was CD4+ or CD8+ T cells sorted from blood, taken in a trial of the OX40 agonist ivuxolimab. This sequence joins TRBV19 and TRBJ1-5, with TRBD1 identical over 7 bases. The receptor was isolated from an adult with an advanced solid tumor such as melanoma, head and neck, liver or kidney cancer. The CDR3 region has the DNA TGTGCCAGTAGGGGCGACAGGGCCTACAATCAGCCCCAGCATTTT. Translated: CASRGDRAYNQPQHF.